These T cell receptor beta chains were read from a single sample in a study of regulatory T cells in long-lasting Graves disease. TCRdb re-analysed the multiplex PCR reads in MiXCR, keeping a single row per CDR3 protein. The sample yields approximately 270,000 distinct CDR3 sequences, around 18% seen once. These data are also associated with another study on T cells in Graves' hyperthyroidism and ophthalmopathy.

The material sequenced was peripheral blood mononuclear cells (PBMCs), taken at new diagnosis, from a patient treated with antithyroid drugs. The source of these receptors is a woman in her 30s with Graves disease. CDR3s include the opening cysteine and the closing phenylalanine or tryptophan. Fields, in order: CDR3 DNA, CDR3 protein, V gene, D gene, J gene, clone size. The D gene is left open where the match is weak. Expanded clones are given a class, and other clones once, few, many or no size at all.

CDR3nt: TGTGCCAGCAGTCCCGGGACAGCCGCTAGGACTTCACCCCTCCACTTT
CDR3aa: CASSPGTAARTSPLHF
v_gene: TRBV12-3/TRBV12-4
d_gene: TRBD1
j_gene: TRBJ1-6
abundance: few

CDR3nt: TGTGCCACCAGTGACCCCGCGGCGGCGGATACGCAGTATTTT
CDR3aa: CATSDPAAADTQYF
v_gene: TRBV24-1
d_gene: NA
j_gene: TRBJ2-3
abundance: NA

CDR3nt: TGTGCCAGTAGTACAGTTGGGACACATAGCAATCAGCCCCAGCATTTT
CDR3aa: CASSTVGTHSNQPQHF
v_gene: TRBV19
d_gene: NA
j_gene: TRBJ1-5
abundance: many

CDR3nt: TGTGCCAGCAGCCCGAATGAAGCTTTCTTT
CDR3aa: CASSPNEAFF
v_gene: TRBV7-9
d_gene: NA
j_gene: TRBJ1-1
abundance: many

CDR3nt: TGTGCCGGATACCGCGGGGGGGTCTCCTACAATGAGCAGTTCTTC
CDR3aa: CAGYRGGVSYNEQFF
v_gene: TRBV2
d_gene: TRBD2
j_gene: TRBJ2-1
abundance: many

CDR3nt: TGTGCCAGCAACCTGGGGTTGGGAGATTCACCCCTCCACTTT
CDR3aa: CASNLGLGDSPLHF
v_gene: TRBV13
d_gene: NA
j_gene: TRBJ1-6
abundance: many

CDR3nt: TGCAGTGCTAGAGATAACAGGGGGCCGTCAAACTATGGCTACACCTTC
CDR3aa: CSARDNRGPSNYGYTF
v_gene: TRBV20-1
d_gene: TRBD1
j_gene: TRBJ1-2
abundance: many

CDR3nt: TGCAGTGCTGAGTCGACCGGGACGGGCTCCTACGAGCAGTACTTC
CDR3aa: CSAESTGTGSYEQYF
v_gene: TRBV20-1
d_gene: NA
j_gene: TRBJ2-7
abundance: many

CDR3nt: TGTGCCAGTAGTATAGGGCGGGGCCACACAGATACGCAGTATTTT
CDR3aa: CASSIGRGHTDTQYF
v_gene: TRBV19
d_gene: NA
j_gene: TRBJ2-3
abundance: NA

CDR3nt: TGCAGTGCTCGAGGGGCAGCCTCCTACGAGCAGTACTTC
CDR3aa: CSARGAASYEQYF
v_gene: TRBV20-1
d_gene: NA
j_gene: TRBJ2-7
abundance: many

CDR3nt: TGCAGTGCTAGGGCCGACACCGGGGAGCTGTTTTTT
CDR3aa: CSARADTGELFF
v_gene: TRBV20-1
d_gene: NA
j_gene: TRBJ2-2
abundance: many

CDR3nt: TGCGCCAGCAGCTTGGAAGCGGGGGAGCATGGCTACACCTTC
CDR3aa: CASSLEAGEHGYTF
v_gene: TRBV5-1
d_gene: NA
j_gene: TRBJ1-2
abundance: many

CDR3nt: TGTGCCAGCAGTTACCGCCGGGACCCTTACAATGAGCAGTTCTTC
CDR3aa: CASSYRRDPYNEQFF
v_gene: TRBV6-5
d_gene: NA
j_gene: TRBJ2-1
abundance: NA

CDR3nt: TGCGCCAGCAGCTTGGTCGGGACCGATAATTCACCCCTCCACTTT
CDR3aa: CASSLVGTDNSPLHF
v_gene: TRBV5-1
d_gene: NA
j_gene: TRBJ1-6
abundance: many

CDR3nt: TGTGCCAGCAGTTTAGGGGGAAACACTAAAGCTTTCTTT
CDR3aa: CASSLGGNTKAFF
v_gene: TRBV27
d_gene: NA
j_gene: TRBJ1-1
abundance: many

CDR3nt: TGTGCCAGCAGCCCCCCGTGGGGAGGGGCCGTGACCCAGTACTTC
CDR3aa: CASSPPWGGAVTQYF
v_gene: TRBV3-1
d_gene: TRBD2
j_gene: TRBJ2-5
abundance: many

CDR3nt: TGCAGCGTTAACAGGGGGCGGGGGAACACTGAAGCTTTCTTT
CDR3aa: CSVNRGRGNTEAFF
v_gene: TRBV29-1
d_gene: TRBD1
j_gene: TRBJ1-1
abundance: many

CDR3nt: TGCGCCAGCAGCCCCCGGGCAGGTTACTCCTACGAGCAGTACTTC
CDR3aa: CASSPRAGYSYEQYF
v_gene: TRBV4-1
d_gene: NA
j_gene: TRBJ2-7
abundance: NA

CDR3nt: TGTGCCAGCAGCGCGACTAGCGGCACAGATACGCAGTATTTT
CDR3aa: CASSATSGTDTQYF
v_gene: TRBV7-2
d_gene: TRBD2
j_gene: TRBJ2-3
abundance: many

CDR3nt: TGTGCCAGCAGTACCCGGGACAGGCAACGCAGAATTGGGCAGTACTTC
CDR3aa: CASSTRDRQRRIGQYF
v_gene: TRBV12-3/TRBV12-4
d_gene: TRBD1
j_gene: TRBJ2-7
abundance: many

CDR3nt: TGTGCCAGCAGGGGACAGGGGTATTCACCCCTCCACTTT
CDR3aa: CASRGQGYSPLHF
v_gene: TRBV2
d_gene: TRBD1
j_gene: TRBJ1-6
abundance: few

CDR3nt: TGTGCCAGCAGCACGGGGCAGGGACAGGGATACACTGAAGCTTTCTTT
CDR3aa: CASSTGQGQGYTEAFF
v_gene: TRBV5-4
d_gene: TRBD1
j_gene: TRBJ1-1
abundance: many

CDR3nt: TGCGCCAGCTCTTCGACAGCAGCCAAAAACATTCAGTACTTC
CDR3aa: CASSSTAAKNIQYF
v_gene: TRBV5-1
d_gene: NA
j_gene: TRBJ2-4
abundance: NA

CDR3nt: TGTGCCAGCAGCATTCGACTAGCGGGGTCCGGCGAGACCCAGTACTTC
CDR3aa: CASSIRLAGSGETQYF
v_gene: TRBV7-9
d_gene: TRBD2
j_gene: TRBJ2-5
abundance: NA